What follows are 3 T cell receptor beta chains derived from one specimen sequenced in a study of shared clonotypes between healthy human individuals (dated by TCRdb to the early 2020s). The method was the immunoSEQ multiplex PCR assay. The clones in this table, taken by TCRdb from immuneACCESS, are in-frame only. Not every clone is retained; where verified, under half of the shortfall comes from an unresolved V gene, and the cause of the rest is unknown. This sample lists roughly 2 million clones; 95% were detected once. Clones ranked in the top ten supply 0.1% to 0.15% of the sample. The sample consisted of naive CD4+ T cells sorted from blood. This sample's cell subset or site label indicates: CD45RA+ positively selected. Receptor source: a young man in good health.

The chain carries TRBV4-2 and TRBJ1-2; D is uncertain. Trimming took 1 base from V and 4 from J, leaving 10 bases between them. Germline V lookup: CDR1 LGHNA, CDR2 YNFKEQ. The CDR3 is 14 amino acids. CDR3 sequence: CASSQVADVYGYTF. The CDR3 nucleotides read TGTGCCAGCAGCCAAGTAGCAGACGTCTATGGCTACACCTTC.

Worth noting for this clone: Other DNA variants within this sample encode the same CDR3. The chain joins TRBV18 to TRBJ1-5, with 9 bases matching TRBD1. Germline CDR1 is KGHSH and CDR2 is LQKENI. J gave up 6 bases and V 3 bases, and 3 bases lay outside the gene matches. The CDR3 covers 14 residues. DNA for the CDR3: TGTGCCAGCTCACCGGGACAGGGCGGTCAGCCCCAGCATTTT. This encodes CASSPGQGGQPQHF. Drawing the rest from reference TRBV18 and TRBJ1-5, the complete variable domain is NAGVMQNPRHLVRRRGQEARLRCSPMKGHSHVYWYRQLPEEGLKFMVYLQKENIIDESGMPKERFSAEFPKEGPSILRIQQVVRGDSAAYFCASSPGQGGQPQHFGDGTRLSIL.

This chain joins TRBV5-1 and TRBJ2-7, with D possibly TRBD1 on 6 matching bases. The length of the CDR3 is 15 residues. Germline loops: CDR1 SGHRS, CDR2 YFSETQ. Trimming pared 4 bases from V and 1 base from J, leaving 15 bases between. Here the CDR3 reads CASSQSGQPSYEQYF. The DNA for the CDR3 is TGCGCCAGCAGCCAATCCGGACAGCCTTCCTACGAGCAGTACTTC.